This is a list of T cell receptor beta chains from one sample in a study of PD-1 blockade in classical Hodgkin lymphoma. Method: immunoSEQ multiplex PCR; TCRdb's copy keeps in-frame clones and lacks some. The top ten clones hold about 20% of a sample with roughly 50,000 clones, less than 85% of them seen once. The specimen comprised peripheral blood mononuclear cells (PBMCs), sampled before the second cycle of nivolumab. The receptors shown here come from a human donor with classical Hodgkin lymphoma. Each CDR3 is given with its conserved first and last residue. D genes are given only for firm matches. Not all rows give a size; the values are once, few, many and, for expanded clones, a class.

V gene: TRBV7-9; D gene: NA; J gene: TRBJ2-7; clone size: NA; CDR3 DNA: TGTGCCAGCAGTTTAGGGCTCTCCTACGAGCAGTACTTC; CDR3 protein: CASSLGLSYEQYF
V gene: TRBV2; D gene: TRBD2; J gene: TRBJ2-5; clone size: NA; CDR3 DNA: TGTGCCAGCAGTGGACTAGCCCAAGAGACCCAGTACTTC; CDR3 protein: CASSGLAQETQYF
V gene: TRBV6-5; D gene: NA; J gene: TRBJ1-2; clone size: NA; CDR3 DNA: TGTGCCAGCAGACCTCAGGGGAGGGATGGCTACACCTTC; CDR3 protein: CASRPQGRDGYTF
V gene: TRBV6-6; D gene: NA; J gene: TRBJ2-7; clone size: NA; CDR3 DNA: TGTGCCAGCAGTTTCGGGAACATGAACGAGCAGTACTTC; CDR3 protein: CASSFGNMNEQYF
V gene: TRBV18; D gene: NA; J gene: TRBJ1-1; clone size: NA; CDR3 DNA: TGTGCCAGCTCACCTTCAGGGGCCCCTGGCACTGAAGCTTTCTTT; CDR3 protein: CASSPSGAPGTEAFF
V gene: TRBV5-6; D gene: TRBD2; J gene: TRBJ2-5; clone size: NA; CDR3 DNA: TGTGCCAGCAGCGGGACTAGTTTCCGGACAGAGACCCAGTACTTC; CDR3 protein: CASSGTSFRTETQYF
V gene: TRBV7-2; D gene: NA; J gene: TRBJ2-2; clone size: once; CDR3 DNA: TGTGCCAGCAGCCGCCCCGGGGGCCACGGGGAGCTGTTTTTT; CDR3 protein: CASSRPGGHGELFF
V gene: TRBV30; D gene: TRBD2; J gene: TRBJ2-1; clone size: NA; CDR3 DNA: TGTGCCTGGAGTGCCGGACTAGCGGGAGCAGGCGATGAGCAGTTCTTC; CDR3 protein: CAWSAGLAGAGDEQFF
V gene: TRBV27; D gene: TRBD2; J gene: TRBJ2-6; clone size: NA; CDR3 DNA: TGTGCCAGCAGCCCCCGACTAGCGAGGGCCGGGGCCAACGTCCTGACTTTC; CDR3 protein: CASSPRLARAGANVLTF
V gene: TRBV19; D gene: NA; J gene: TRBJ1-1; clone size: NA; CDR3 DNA: TGTGCCAGTAGTATAACGTTGCAGGCAGGGCTGATCTTT; CDR3 protein: CASSITLQAGLIF
V gene: TRBV11-2; D gene: NA; J gene: TRBJ1-2; clone size: few; CDR3 DNA: TGTGCCAGCAGCCCCGTGGCCAGGGACTATGGCTACACCTTC; CDR3 protein: CASSPVARDYGYTF
V gene: TRBV19; D gene: NA; J gene: TRBJ1-3; clone size: NA; CDR3 DNA: TGTGCCAGTAGCAAAAATTGGGACTCTGGAAACACCATATATTTT; CDR3 protein: CASSKNWDSGNTIYF
V gene: TRBV30; D gene: NA; J gene: TRBJ1-6; clone size: NA; CDR3 DNA: TGTGCGGGGGCGAGAAGCTCCTATAATTCACCCCTCCACTTT; CDR3 protein: CAGARSSYNSPLHF
V gene: TRBV5-4; D gene: NA; J gene: TRBJ1-4; clone size: NA; CDR3 DNA: TGTGCCAGCAGCTTGAGGCAGAATAATGAAAAACTGTTTTTT; CDR3 protein: CASSLRQNNEKLFF
V gene: TRBV7-2; D gene: TRBD2; J gene: TRBJ2-7; clone size: NA; CDR3 DNA: TGTGCCAGCAGCTTACTAGCGGGGGGCGCCTACGAGCAGTACTTC; CDR3 protein: CASSLLAGGAYEQYF
V gene: TRBV10-3; D gene: TRBD1; J gene: TRBJ1-6; clone size: NA; CDR3 DNA: TGTGCCATCAGTGGGACAGGGTATAATTCACCCCTCCACTTT; CDR3 protein: CAISGTGYNSPLHF
V gene: TRBV27; D gene: NA; J gene: TRBJ2-7; clone size: NA; CDR3 DNA: TGTGCCAGCAGTTCCCCATGGGACGGGTCCTACGAGCAGTACTTC; CDR3 protein: CASSSPWDGSYEQYF
V gene: TRBV6-6; D gene: NA; J gene: TRBJ2-7; clone size: NA; CDR3 DNA: TGTGCCAGCAACCAATGGGGAGAGCAGTACTTC; CDR3 protein: CASNQWGEQYF
V gene: TRBV27; D gene: NA; J gene: TRBJ1-5; clone size: NA; CDR3 DNA: TGTGCCAGCTGGACTCTTGGCCGAAATCAGCCCCAGCATTTT; CDR3 protein: CASWTLGRNQPQHF
V gene: TRBV27; D gene: TRBD1; J gene: TRBJ2-7; clone size: NA; CDR3 DNA: TGTGCCAGCAGTTTATGGGGACAGGGTATTGAGCAGTACTTC; CDR3 protein: CASSLWGQGIEQYF
V gene: TRBV5-1; D gene: TRBD2; J gene: TRBJ2-2; clone size: NA; CDR3 DNA: TGCGCCAGCAGCTTGGCAATAGCGGGGGGAACCGGGGAGCTGTTTTTT; CDR3 protein: CASSLAIAGGTGELFF
V gene: TRBV4-3; D gene: NA; J gene: TRBJ2-1; clone size: NA; CDR3 DNA: TGCGCCAGCAGCCAAGATTTTATCGGGGCTGGAGAGCAGTTCTTC; CDR3 protein: CASSQDFIGAGEQFF
V gene: TRBV2; D gene: NA; J gene: TRBJ1-2; clone size: NA; CDR3 DNA: TGTGGCAGCCTACAGGGTACCTTC; CDR3 protein: CGSLQGTF
V gene: TRBV27; D gene: NA; J gene: TRBJ1-2; clone size: many; CDR3 DNA: TGTGCCAGCAGCCTGGACACGGGTCTTGGCTATGGCTACACCTTC; CDR3 protein: CASSLDTGLGYGYTF
V gene: TRBV18; D gene: TRBD1; J gene: TRBJ2-1; clone size: NA; CDR3 DNA: TGTGCCAGCTCACAAGGGACAGGGATATTAATGAGGAATGAGCAGTTCTTC; CDR3 protein: CASSQGTGILMRNEQFF
V gene: TRBV15; D gene: NA; J gene: TRBJ2-7; clone size: NA; CDR3 DNA: TGTGCCAGCAGTGCAGGAGTAAGTCTTGTAAGCTACGAGCAGTACTTC; CDR3 protein: CASSAGVSLVSYEQYF
V gene: TRBV5-1; D gene: TRBD1; J gene: TRBJ1-1; clone size: once; CDR3 DNA: TGCGCCAGCAGCCTACAGGGGGCGCGTATGAACACTGAAGCTTTCTTT; CDR3 protein: CASSLQGARMNTEAFF
V gene: TRBV19; D gene: TRBD2; J gene: TRBJ2-1; clone size: NA; CDR3 DNA: TGTGCCAGTAGTGTTCCAGCGGGGACCAATGAGCAGTTCTTC; CDR3 protein: CASSVPAGTNEQFF
V gene: TRBV9; D gene: NA; J gene: TRBJ2-7; clone size: NA; CDR3 DNA: TGTGCCAGCAGCCCCTGGGGGAATTACGAGCAGTACTTC; CDR3 protein: CASSPWGNYEQYF
V gene: TRBV7-8; D gene: TRBD2; J gene: TRBJ2-5; clone size: NA; CDR3 DNA: TGTGCCAGCAGCTTTCGGACTAGCGGGGAAGAGACCCAGTACTTC; CDR3 protein: CASSFRTSGEETQYF
V gene: TRBV28; D gene: NA; J gene: TRBJ2-5; clone size: NA; CDR3 DNA: TGTGCCAGCAGTCGACAATGGGAGACCCAGTACTTC; CDR3 protein: CASSRQWETQYF
V gene: TRBV7-9; D gene: TRBD1; J gene: TRBJ1-4; clone size: NA; CDR3 DNA: TGTGCCAGCAGCTTGACCAGGGGGCGGAGGGCTAATGAAAAACTGTTTTTT; CDR3 protein: CASSLTRGRRANEKLFF
V gene: TRBV7-2; D gene: NA; J gene: TRBJ1-1; clone size: few; CDR3 DNA: TGTGCCAGCAGCTTAGCGTGGGGCACTGAAGCTTTCTTT; CDR3 protein: CASSLAWGTEAFF
V gene: TRBV5-1; D gene: NA; J gene: TRBJ1-2; clone size: NA; CDR3 DNA: TGCGCCAGCAGCTCCCCAGGGGCGCTTCTTGGCTACACCTTC; CDR3 protein: CASSSPGALLGYTF
V gene: TRBV28; D gene: NA; J gene: TRBJ1-2; clone size: NA; CDR3 DNA: TGTGCCATCGGAGATAATAACTATGGCTACACCTTC; CDR3 protein: CAIGDNNYGYTF
V gene: TRBV2; D gene: NA; J gene: TRBJ1-5; clone size: NA; CDR3 DNA: TGTGCCAGCAACGCGTTAACGACGGAGGATCAGCCCCAGCATTTT; CDR3 protein: CASNALTTEDQPQHF
V gene: TRBV11-2; D gene: NA; J gene: TRBJ2-3; clone size: NA; CDR3 DNA: TGTGCCAGCAGCTTAGAAGGCGGCCATAGCACAGATACGCAGTATTTT; CDR3 protein: CASSLEGGHSTDTQYF
V gene: TRBV19; D gene: TRBD1; J gene: TRBJ1-5; clone size: NA; CDR3 DNA: TGTGCCAGTAGTATACTACCGGGACAGTCCAGCAATCAGCCCCAGCATTTT; CDR3 protein: CASSILPGQSSNQPQHF
V gene: TRBV27; D gene: NA; J gene: TRBJ2-1; clone size: NA; CDR3 DNA: TGTGCCAGCAGCTTCCCGAGGGGTGAGCAGTTCTTC; CDR3 protein: CASSFPRGEQFF
V gene: TRBV29-1; D gene: NA; J gene: TRBJ1-2; clone size: NA; CDR3 DNA: TGCAGCGTTGAACCCCAGGGGACCTATGGCTACACCTTC; CDR3 protein: CSVEPQGTYGYTF
V gene: TRBV30; D gene: NA; J gene: TRBJ1-3; clone size: few; CDR3 DNA: TGTTCCGCTGCTACTGGAAGCACCATATATTTT; CDR3 protein: CSAATGSTIYF
V gene: TRBV23-1; D gene: TRBD1; J gene: TRBJ2-7; clone size: NA; CDR3 DNA: TGCGCCAGCAGTGGACAGGGCTACGAGCAGTACTTC; CDR3 protein: CASSGQGYEQYF
V gene: TRBV11-2; D gene: TRBD1; J gene: TRBJ2-1; clone size: NA; CDR3 DNA: TGTGCCAGCACCTCTTTGACAGGGGTGCAGTTCTTC; CDR3 protein: CASTSLTGVQFF
V gene: TRBV5-1; D gene: NA; J gene: TRBJ1-2; clone size: NA; CDR3 DNA: TGCGCCAGCAGCACTGGGGGTCCCCCCTATGGCTACACCTTC; CDR3 protein: CASSTGGPPYGYTF
V gene: TRBV4-1; D gene: TRBD2; J gene: TRBJ2-7; clone size: NA; CDR3 DNA: TGCGCCAGCAGCCAACAAATCGGACTAGCGGACACCTACGAGCAGTACTTC; CDR3 protein: CASSQQIGLADTYEQYF
V gene: TRBV6-1; D gene: NA; J gene: TRBJ2-7; clone size: NA; CDR3 DNA: TGTGCCAGCAGCGCGCCCCCAGGGGATTTTTACGAGCAGTACTTC; CDR3 protein: CASSAPPGDFYEQYF
V gene: TRBV11-3; D gene: NA; J gene: TRBJ2-3; clone size: NA; CDR3 DNA: TGTGCCAGCAGCTTAGGAGATGTTAGCGGCAACACAGATACGCAGTATTTT; CDR3 protein: CASSLGDVSGNTDTQYF
V gene: TRBV30; D gene: NA; J gene: TRBJ2-2; clone size: NA; CDR3 DNA: TGTGCCTCCACTAGGCGGTCGCGGTCCGGGGAGCTGTTTTTT; CDR3 protein: CASTRRSRSGELFF
V gene: TRBV5-5; D gene: NA; J gene: TRBJ1-2; clone size: NA; CDR3 DNA: TGTGCCAGCAGTCTAAGATTGACACCAACTAACTATGGCTACACCTTC; CDR3 protein: CASSLRLTPTNYGYTF
V gene: TRBV5-4; D gene: NA; J gene: TRBJ1-2; clone size: NA; CDR3 DNA: TGTGCCAGCAGCTTGGGGCCGGGTATCAGAACTTATGGCTACACCTTC; CDR3 protein: CASSLGPGIRTYGYTF
V gene: TRBV2; D gene: NA; J gene: TRBJ1-6; clone size: many; CDR3 DNA: TGTGCCAGCAGTGAAACTAATTCACCCCTCCACTTT; CDR3 protein: CASSETNSPLHF
V gene: TRBV7-8; D gene: NA; J gene: TRBJ2-3; clone size: NA; CDR3 DNA: TGTGCCAGCAGCTTTGGGGGTGGGAATACGCAGTATTTT; CDR3 protein: CASSFGGGNTQYF
V gene: TRBV27; D gene: NA; J gene: TRBJ2-7; clone size: NA; CDR3 DNA: TGTGCCAGCAGTTTTCAAGTTGGGCCGCTCTCCTACGAGCAGTACTTC; CDR3 protein: CASSFQVGPLSYEQYF
V gene: TRBV2; D gene: NA; J gene: TRBJ1-2; clone size: NA; CDR3 DNA: TGTGCCAGCAGTGAAGATGAGATCTATGGCTACACCTTC; CDR3 protein: CASSEDEIYGYTF
V gene: TRBV5-1; D gene: NA; J gene: TRBJ2-2; clone size: NA; CDR3 DNA: TGCGCCAGCAGCTTGACGGGATCCACCGGGGAGCTGTTTTTT; CDR3 protein: CASSLTGSTGELFF